This is a list of T cell receptor beta chains from one sample in a study of blood T cell repertoires in COVID-19. This table comes from immunoSEQ multiplex PCR, and its TCRdb copy is limited to in-frame clones, with some not included. The sample includes around 25,000 clones, roughly three quarters seen only once; the top ten take roughly 16%. Material: peripheral blood. The receptors originated from a man of 80 years or more with active or convalescent COVID-19. The CDR3 runs from the conserved cysteine through the conserved F or W. D genes are given only for firm matches. Not all rows give a size; the values are once, few, many and, for expanded clones, a class.

j_call d_call cdr3_length clone_size v_call cdr3_aa cdr3_nt
TRBJ1-1 - 14 once TRBV5-1 CASSHTEGNTEAFF TGCGCCAGCAGCCACACAGAGGGGAACACTGAAGCTTTCTTT
TRBJ2-1 TRBD2 15 - TRBV5-5 CASSWETSGKNEQFF TGTGCCAGCAGCTGGGAGACTAGCGGGAAAAATGAGCAGTTCTTC
TRBJ2-5 - 15 - TRBV7-3 CASTSSLALSETQYF TGTGCCAGCACCTCCTCCCTGGCTCTGTCAGAGACCCAGTACTTC
TRBJ2-5 TRBD2 15 - TRBV11-2 CASSPAGRAQETQYF TGTGCCAGCAGCCCGGCCGGGAGGGCCCAAGAGACCCAGTACTTC
TRBJ2-7 TRBD2 21 - TRBV6-1 CASSERRTSGIFRLSSYEQYF TGTGCCAGCAGTGAACGACGGACTAGCGGGATCTTCAGACTTAGCTCCTACGAGCAGTACTTC
TRBJ2-7 TRBD1 13 - TRBV28 CASSLTGGYEQYF TGTGCCAGCAGTTTAACAGGGGGCTACGAGCAGTACTTC
TRBJ2-5 - 18 - TRBV11-2 CASSTGKSGPTMVETQYF TGTGCCAGCAGCACAGGGAAATCGGGACCGACGATGGTTGAGACCCAGTACTTC
TRBJ2-3 TRBD1 16 once TRBV19 CASSIRTGGITDTQYF TGTGCCAGTAGTATAAGGACAGGGGGCATCACAGATACGCAGTATTTT
TRBJ2-5 TRBD1 13 few TRBV7-2 CASRKTGSETQYF TGTGCCAGCAGAAAGACAGGGTCGGAGACCCAGTACTTC
TRBJ1-5 - 13 - TRBV4-1 CASSQIRSQPQHF TGCGCCAGCAGCCAAATAAGGAGTCAGCCCCAGCATTTT
TRBJ2-7 TRBD1 17 few TRBV4-1 CASSQLLDRGHIYEQYF TGCGCCAGCAGCCAACTTCTCGACAGGGGGCATATCTACGAGCAGTACTTC
TRBJ1-1 - 13 - TRBV12-3/TRBV12-4 CASRGVGGTEAFF TGTGCCAGCAGAGGAGTCGGGGGAACTGAAGCTTTCTTT
TRBJ2-2 TRBD2 20 - TRBV18 CASSVTGTSGRQRRTGELFF TGTGCCAGCTCAGTAACCGGGACTAGCGGGAGACAGCGCCGGACCGGGGAGCTGTTTTTT
TRBJ1-1 - 13 - TRBV19 CASSIEGGGPSTF TGTGCCAGTAGTATAGAAGGAGGAGGCCCCTCAACCTTT
TRBJ1-1 - 13 few TRBV2 CASRRERDTEAFF TGTGCCAGCAGGAGGGAGAGAGACACTGAAGCTTTCTTT
TRBJ1-3 - 17 - TRBV4-2 CASSQERRALSGNTIYF TGTGCCAGCAGCCAAGAACGGCGGGCCCTCTCTGGAAACACCATATATTTT
TRBJ1-4 - 16 - TRBV18 CASSPLVGPANEKLFF TGTGCCAGCTCACCGCTGGTGGGGCCGGCTAATGAAAAACTGTTTTTT
TRBJ2-3 TRBD1 16 - TRBV27 CASSFKGGDGTDTQYF TGTGCCAGCAGTTTTAAAGGGGGCGACGGCACAGATACGCAGTATTTT
TRBJ2-1 TRBD2 18 - TRBV9 CASSVDLGLASARGEQFF TGTGCCAGCAGCGTAGACTTGGGACTAGCATCGGCACGAGGTGAGCAGTTCTTC
TRBJ1-1 TRBD1 16 - TRBV19 CASSTQGAAPMAEAFF TGTGCCAGTAGTACCCAGGGGGCAGCCCCGATGGCTGAAGCTTTCTTT
TRBJ2-1 - 15 few TRBV2 CASSFGGSSYNEQFF TGTGCCAGCAGTTTTGGGGGGAGCTCCTACAATGAGCAGTTCTTC
TRBJ1-6 TRBD1 15 - TRBV5-8 CASSLQDRVYSPLHF TGTGCCAGCAGCTTACAGGACAGGGTGTATTCACCCCTCCACTTT
TRBJ2-7 - 14 medium-sized TRBV5-6 CASSLRDNSYEQYF TGTGCCAGCAGCCTCCGGGACAATTCCTACGAGCAGTACTTC
TRBJ2-3 TRBD2 16 - TRBV9 CASSVGSSGGSDTQYF TGTGCCAGCAGCGTAGGAAGTAGCGGGGGAAGTGATACGCAGTATTTT
TRBJ1-2 TRBD1 16 - TRBV5-1 CASSGLFKTGDYGYTF TGCGCCAGCAGCGGACTCTTTAAGACAGGGGACTATGGCTACACCTTC
TRBJ2-3 TRBD2 16 - TRBV29-1 CSVDEPGLAVTDTQYF TGCAGCGTTGACGAACCGGGACTAGCGGTCACAGATACGCAGTATTTT
TRBJ1-1 - 14 few TRBV9 CASSVEGMGTEAFF TGTGCCAGCAGCGTTGAGGGAATGGGGACTGAAGCTTTCTTT
TRBJ2-7 - 13 - TRBV2 CASWGDRAYEQYF TGTGCCAGCTGGGGGGACAGAGCCTACGAGCAGTACTTC
TRBJ1-6 - 18 - TRBV11-2 CASSFRVRGSSYNSPLHF TGTGCCAGCAGCTTCAGGGTAAGGGGGAGCTCCTATAATTCACCCCTCCACTTT
TRBJ2-1 - 16 - TRBV11-2 CASSLAWASVDNEQFF TGTGCCAGCAGCTTAGCTTGGGCTAGCGTAGACAATGAGCAGTTCTTC
TRBJ2-7 TRBD1 13 - TRBV7-8 CASTRDRAYEQYF TGTGCCAGCACTCGGGACAGGGCCTACGAGCAGTACTTC
TRBJ1-4 - 14 - TRBV7-9 CASSPGATNEKLFF TGTGCCAGCAGCCCGGGAGCAACTAATGAAAAACTGTTTTTT
TRBJ2-1 TRBD2 14 - TRBV28 CASSWGTSGMGQFF TGTGCCAGCAGCTGGGGGACTAGCGGGATGGGGCAGTTCTTC
TRBJ1-1 - 14 - TRBV29-1 CSAAFGGRNTEAFF TGCAGCGCCGCATTCGGGGGGAGGAACACTGAAGCTTTCTTT
TRBJ1-5 TRBD1 15 - TRBV6-2/TRBV6-3 CASSSDRGVNQPQHF TGTGCCAGCAGCTCCGACAGGGGTGTAAATCAGCCCCAGCATTTT
TRBJ1-1 - 15 few TRBV9 CASSVVPEMNTEAFF TGTGCCAGCAGCGTAGTCCCAGAAATGAACACTGAAGCTTTCTTT
TRBJ1-1 TRBD1 14 - TRBV4-1 CASSLRQGATEAFF TGCGCCAGCAGCCTTCGACAGGGGGCAACTGAAGCTTTCTTT
TRBJ2-5 - 13 - TRBV11-3 CASSPDNQETQYF TGTGCCAGCAGCCCGGACAACCAAGAGACCCAGTACTTC
TRBJ1-1 TRBD1 18 - TRBV19 CASSIHPGTGERGTEAFF TGTGCCAGTAGTATCCACCCCGGGACAGGGGAGAGGGGCACTGAAGCTTTCTTT
TRBJ1-1 - 12 - TRBV12-3/TRBV12-4 CASSPGLSEAFF TGTGCCAGCAGTCCCGGTTTGTCTGAAGCTTTCTTT
TRBJ1-4 - 14 - TRBV19 CASSMLARGEKLFF TGTGCCAGTAGTATGTTGGCCAGGGGCGAAAAACTGTTTTTT
TRBJ1-2 - 15 few TRBV21-1 CASSKAPQGIYGYTF TGTGCCAGCAGCAAAGCCCCACAGGGTATCTATGGCTACACCTTC
TRBJ2-7 - 12 - TRBV20-1 CSASVISYEQYF TGCAGTGCTAGTGTTATTTCCTACGAGCAGTACTTC
TRBJ1-4 - 16 - TRBV7-5 CVRSLDRNATNEKLFF TGTGTCAGAAGCCTTGACAGGAATGCAACTAATGAAAAACTGTTTTTT
TRBJ2-1 TRBD2 19 - TRBV4-1 CASSLTLAGGPSSYNEQFF TGCGCCAGCAGCCTGACCCTAGCGGGAGGGCCTAGCTCCTACAATGAGCAGTTCTTC
TRBJ2-1 - 17 - TRBV19 CASRRQGTPGPYNEQFF TGTGCCAGTAGGAGGCAAGGGACTCCGGGTCCCTACAATGAGCAGTTCTTC
TRBJ2-7 TRBD2 12 - TRBV29-1 CSVVQRGYEQYF TGCAGCGTTGTGCAGCGGGGGTACGAGCAGTACTTC
TRBJ2-1 - 14 - TRBV14 CASSQAGSYNEQFF TGTGCCAGCAGCCAAGCGGGAAGCTACAATGAGCAGTTCTTC
TRBJ2-1 - 16 - TRBV7-2 CASSLVSVSSYNEQFF TGTGCCAGCAGCTTAGTCAGCGTATCATCCTACAATGAGCAGTTCTTC
TRBJ2-7 - 13 - TRBV6-5 CASSPYAGLTTYF TGTGCCAGCAGTCCTTACGCAGGTCTAACGACGTACTTC
TRBJ1-1 - 12 - TRBV6-5 CASRGANTEAFF TGTGCCAGCAGGGGAGCTAACACTGAAGCTTTCTTT
TRBJ1-5 - 13 - TRBV28 CASSSTSHQPQHF TGTGCCAGCAGTAGCACTTCCCATCAGCCCCAGCATTTT
TRBJ2-5 - 14 - TRBV5-8 CASSLSGLKETQYF TGTGCCAGCAGCTTGAGCGGTCTTAAAGAGACCCAGTACTTC
TRBJ1-3 - 17 - TRBV7-3 CASSLALGLTSGNTIYF TGTGCCAGCAGCTTAGCCTTGGGACTGACCTCTGGAAACACCATATATTTT